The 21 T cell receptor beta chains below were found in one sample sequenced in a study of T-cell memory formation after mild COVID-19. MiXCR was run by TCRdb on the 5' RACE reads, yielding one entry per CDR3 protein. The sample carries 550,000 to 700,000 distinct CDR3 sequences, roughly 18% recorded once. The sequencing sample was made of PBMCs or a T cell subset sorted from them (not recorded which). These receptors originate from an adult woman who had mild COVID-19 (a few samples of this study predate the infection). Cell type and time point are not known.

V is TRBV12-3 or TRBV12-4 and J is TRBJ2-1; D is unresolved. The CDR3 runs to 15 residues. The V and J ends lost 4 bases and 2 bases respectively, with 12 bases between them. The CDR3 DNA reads TGTGCCAGCAGTTACCCCCCCCTGACCTACAATGAGCAGTTCTTC. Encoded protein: CASSYPPLTYNEQFF.

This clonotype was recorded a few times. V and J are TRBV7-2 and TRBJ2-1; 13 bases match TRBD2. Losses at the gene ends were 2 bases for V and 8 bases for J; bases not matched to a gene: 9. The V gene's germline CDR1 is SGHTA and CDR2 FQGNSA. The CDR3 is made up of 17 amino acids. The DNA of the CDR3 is TGTGCCAGCAGCTTACCCCGGACTAGCGGGAGAACCGATGAGCAGTTCTTC. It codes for CASSLPRTSGRTDEQFF.

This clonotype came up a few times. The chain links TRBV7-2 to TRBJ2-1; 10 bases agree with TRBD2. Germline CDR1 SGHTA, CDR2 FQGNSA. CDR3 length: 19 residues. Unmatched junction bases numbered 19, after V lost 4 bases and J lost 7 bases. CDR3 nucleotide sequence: TGTGCCAGCAGCTCCCTTATCGGGCCCCCGGGACTAGCGTTGAATGAGCAGTTCTTC. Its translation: CASSSLIGPPGLALNEQFF.

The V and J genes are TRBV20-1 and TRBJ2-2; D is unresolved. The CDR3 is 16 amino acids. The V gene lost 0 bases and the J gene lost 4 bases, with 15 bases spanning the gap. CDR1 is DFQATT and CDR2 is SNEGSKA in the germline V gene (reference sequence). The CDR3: CSARDDYPAVTGELFF. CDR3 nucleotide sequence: TGCAGTGCTAGAGATGATTATCCGGCTGTCACCGGGGAGCTGTTTTTT.

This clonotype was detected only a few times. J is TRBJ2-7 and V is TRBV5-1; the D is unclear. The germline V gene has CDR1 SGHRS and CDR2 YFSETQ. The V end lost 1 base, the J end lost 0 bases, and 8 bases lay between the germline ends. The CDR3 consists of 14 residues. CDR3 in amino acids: CASSLQASSYEQYF. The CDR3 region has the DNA TGCGCCAGCAGCTTGCAGGCTAGCTCCTACGAGCAGTACTTC.

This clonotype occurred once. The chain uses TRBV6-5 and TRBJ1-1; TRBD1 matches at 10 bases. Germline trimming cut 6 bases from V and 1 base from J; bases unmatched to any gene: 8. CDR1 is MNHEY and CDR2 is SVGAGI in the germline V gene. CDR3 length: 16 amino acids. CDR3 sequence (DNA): TGTGCCAGCAGCCCCGGGACAGGGGAGCGGAACACTGAAGCTTTCTTT. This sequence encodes CASSPGTGERNTEAFF.

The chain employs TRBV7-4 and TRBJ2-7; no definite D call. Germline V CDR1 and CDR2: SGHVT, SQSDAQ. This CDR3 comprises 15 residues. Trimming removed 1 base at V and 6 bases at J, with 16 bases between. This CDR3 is CASSLGTPDKGEQYF. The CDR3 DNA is TGTGCCAGCAGCTTAGGGACCCCCGATAAGGGCGAGCAGTACTTC.

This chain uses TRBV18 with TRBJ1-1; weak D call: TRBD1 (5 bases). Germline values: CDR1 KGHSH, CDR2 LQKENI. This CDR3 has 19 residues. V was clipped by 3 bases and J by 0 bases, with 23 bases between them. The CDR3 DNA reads TGTGCCAGCTCACCCAAGAGTCTGGGGGAGGCTACTCTGAACACTGAAGCTTTCTTT. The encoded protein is CASSPKSLGEATLNTEAFF.

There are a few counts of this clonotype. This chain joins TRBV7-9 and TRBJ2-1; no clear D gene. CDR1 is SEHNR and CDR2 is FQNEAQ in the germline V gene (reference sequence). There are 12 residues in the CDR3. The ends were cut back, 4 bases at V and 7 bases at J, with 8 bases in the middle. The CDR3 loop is CASSSEPNEQFF. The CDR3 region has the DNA TGTGCCAGCAGCTCAGAGCCGAATGAGCAGTTCTTC.

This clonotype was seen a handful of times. The chain's CDR3 is CASSRGNLETQYF. CDR3 DNA: TGTGCCAGCAGTCGAGGGAATTTGGAGACCCAGTACTTC. V gene TRBV7-2 combines with J gene TRBJ2-5; TRBD2 might be the D (5 bases). The CDR3 length is 13 residues. V was clipped by 6 bases and J by 5 bases, with 13 bases between them. The germline V gene has CDR1 SGHTA and CDR2 FQGNSA.

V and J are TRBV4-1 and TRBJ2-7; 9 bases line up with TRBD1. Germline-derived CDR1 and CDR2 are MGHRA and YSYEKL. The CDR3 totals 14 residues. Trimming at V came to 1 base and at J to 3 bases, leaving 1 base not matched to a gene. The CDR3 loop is CASSQGTGDYEQYF. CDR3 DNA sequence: TGCGCCAGCAGCCAAGGGACAGGGGACTACGAGCAGTACTTC.

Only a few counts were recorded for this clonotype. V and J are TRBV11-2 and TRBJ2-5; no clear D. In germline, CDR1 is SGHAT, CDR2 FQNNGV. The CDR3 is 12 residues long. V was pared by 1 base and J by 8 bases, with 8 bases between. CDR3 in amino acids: CASSLVAATQYF. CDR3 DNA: TGTGCCAGCAGCTTAGTGGCTGCCACCCAGTACTTC.

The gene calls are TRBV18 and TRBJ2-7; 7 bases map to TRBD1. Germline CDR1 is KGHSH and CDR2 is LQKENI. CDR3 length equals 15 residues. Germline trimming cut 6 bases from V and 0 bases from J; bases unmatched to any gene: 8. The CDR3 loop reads CASSQFGTDSYEQYF. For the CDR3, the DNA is TGTGCCAGCTCGCAATTCGGGACAGACTCCTACGAGCAGTACTTC.

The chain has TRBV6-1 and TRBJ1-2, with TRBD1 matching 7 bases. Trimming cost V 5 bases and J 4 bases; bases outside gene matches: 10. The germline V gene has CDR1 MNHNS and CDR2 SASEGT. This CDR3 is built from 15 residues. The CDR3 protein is CASSLESQGSYGYTF. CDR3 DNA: TGTGCCAGCAGTCTCGAATCACAGGGGAGCTATGGCTACACCTTC.

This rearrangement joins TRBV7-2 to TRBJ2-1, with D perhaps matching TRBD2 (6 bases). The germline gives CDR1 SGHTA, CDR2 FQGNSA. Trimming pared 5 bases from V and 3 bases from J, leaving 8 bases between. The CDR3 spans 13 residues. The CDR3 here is CASSRDFYNEQFF. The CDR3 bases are TGTGCCAGCAGCCGGGACTTCTACAATGAGCAGTTCTTC.

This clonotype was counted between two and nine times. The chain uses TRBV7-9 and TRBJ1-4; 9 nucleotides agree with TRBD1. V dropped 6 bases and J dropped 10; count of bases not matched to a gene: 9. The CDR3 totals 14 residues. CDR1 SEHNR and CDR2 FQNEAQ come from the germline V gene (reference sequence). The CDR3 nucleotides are TGTGCCAGCAGTTCACCGGGACAGGGAGGAAAACTGTTTTTT. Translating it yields CASSSPGQGGKLFF.

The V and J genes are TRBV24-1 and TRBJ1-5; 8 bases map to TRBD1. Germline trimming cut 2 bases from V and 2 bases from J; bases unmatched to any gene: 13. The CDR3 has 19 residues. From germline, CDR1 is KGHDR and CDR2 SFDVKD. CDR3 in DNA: TGTGCCACCAGTGATTCCCGGACAGGGATAGGCCATGGCAATCAGCCCCAGCATTTT. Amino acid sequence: CATSDSRTGIGHGNQPQHF.

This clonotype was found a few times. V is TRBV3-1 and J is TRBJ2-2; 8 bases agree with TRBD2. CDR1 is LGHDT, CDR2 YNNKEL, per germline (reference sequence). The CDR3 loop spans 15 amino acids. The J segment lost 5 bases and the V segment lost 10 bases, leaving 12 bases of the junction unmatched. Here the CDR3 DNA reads TGTGCCACCGGAGCGGGGGCGATTGTGACCGGGGAGCTGTTTTTT. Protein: CATGAGAIVTGELFF.

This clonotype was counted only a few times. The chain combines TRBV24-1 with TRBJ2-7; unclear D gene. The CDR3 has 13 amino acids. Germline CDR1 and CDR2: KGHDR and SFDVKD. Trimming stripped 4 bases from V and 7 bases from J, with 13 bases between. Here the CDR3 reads CATSDAPDGEQYF. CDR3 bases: TGTGCCACCAGTGACGCCCCCGATGGGGAGCAGTACTTC.

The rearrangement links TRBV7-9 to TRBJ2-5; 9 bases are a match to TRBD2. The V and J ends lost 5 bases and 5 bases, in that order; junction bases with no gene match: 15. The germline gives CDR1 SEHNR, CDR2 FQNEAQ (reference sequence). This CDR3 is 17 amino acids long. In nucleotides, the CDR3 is TGTGCCAGCAGCCCCCGACTTCGCGGGGGGGCCTGGGAGACCCAGTACTTC. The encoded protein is CASSPRLRGGAWETQYF. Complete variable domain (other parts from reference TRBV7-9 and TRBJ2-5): DTGVSQNPRHKITKRGQNVTFRCDPISEHNRLYWYRQTLGQGPEFLTYFQNEAQLEKSRLLSDRFSAERPKGSFSTLEIQRTEQGDSAMYLCASSPRLRGGAWETQYFGPGTRLLVL.

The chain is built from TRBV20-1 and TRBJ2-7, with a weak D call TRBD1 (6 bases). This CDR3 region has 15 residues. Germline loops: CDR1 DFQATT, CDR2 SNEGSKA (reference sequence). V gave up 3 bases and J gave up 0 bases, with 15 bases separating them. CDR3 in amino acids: CSASEDRLNSYEQYF. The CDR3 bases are TGCAGTGCTAGCGAAGACAGGCTAAACTCCTACGAGCAGTACTTC.